These 26 T cell receptor beta chains were all obtained from the same sample, sequenced in a study of T cell changes during pregnancy in multiple sclerosis. The repertoire was sequenced with immunoSEQ multiplex PCR; TCRdb's copy has only in-frame clones and lacks some. The table has some 100,000 clones, approximately 94% seen once; the top ten hold about 1%. The material sequenced was peripheral blood, taken before pregnancy. Receptor source: a female donor with multiple sclerosis, enrolled in a pregnancy study.

Only one count was recorded for this clone. The rearrangement links TRBV30 to TRBJ2-5; 12 positions match TRBD2. The J segment lost 0 bases and the V segment lost 5 bases, leaving 4 bases of the junction unmatched. This CDR3 region has 15 residues. From germline, CDR1 is GTSNPN and CDR2 SVGIG (reference sequence). The CDR3 loop reads CAWDRTSGNQETQYF. CDR3 nucleotides: TGTGCCTGGGATCGGACTAGCGGGAACCAAGAGACCCAGTACTTC.

As to this clone: Germline is not matched at one junction end, which may reflect a read error. The J gene is TRBJ2-7, the V gene TRBV7-9, with D tentatively TRBD1 (6 bases). The CDR3 spans 15 residues. CDR1 and CDR2 from the germline V gene are SEHNR and FQNEAQ (reference sequence). CDR3 in amino acids: CASTHPGQGPYISFF. The DNA for the CDR3 is TGTGCCAGCACACACCCCGGGCAGGGGCCTTACATCAGCTTCTTC.

J is TRBJ1-2 and V is TRBV2, with D unclear. Germline assignment: CDR1 SNHLY and CDR2 FYNNEI. The CDR3 runs to 15 residues. Trimming removed 0 bases at V and 4 bases at J, with 12 bases between. CDR3 in DNA: TGTGCCAGCAGTGAAGCGCGTCTCTCCCTCTATGGCTACACCTTC. Amino acid sequence: CASSEARLSLYGYTF.

The chain employs TRBV11-2 and TRBJ2-7, with TRBD2 matching over 9 bases. Trimming took 1 base from V and 1 from J; bases not matched to a gene: 14. This CDR3 is 19 amino acids long. Germline assignment: CDR1 SGHAT and CDR2 FQNNGV. CDR3 DNA: TGTGCCAGCAGCTTAGGATGGGGTAGCGGGGGAGAGGTTTCCTACGAGCAGTACTTC. The encoded protein is CASSLGWGSGGEVSYEQYF.

This chain joins TRBV29-1 and TRBJ1-1, with 7 bases matching TRBD1. CDR1 and CDR2 (germline): SQVTM, ANQGSEA. The CDR3 covers 13 residues. V gave up 7 bases and J gave up 0 bases; unmatched junction bases: 5. DNA of the CDR3: TGCAGCGCGAGGGGACAGATGAACACTGAAGCTTTCTTT. Translation gives CSARGQMNTEAFF.

This clone turned up a few times. V is TRBV2 and J is TRBJ1-1; 8 nucleotides agree with TRBD1. Germline CDR1 SNHLY, CDR2 FYNNEI. The trim removed 5 bases at V and 4 bases at J, leaving 6 bases unmatched. The CDR3 has 14 residues. The CDR3 loop reads CASSQDRGGTEAFF. CDR3 in DNA: TGTGCCAGCAGTCAAGACAGGGGCGGCACTGAAGCTTTCTTT.

This chain links TRBV7-8 with TRBJ2-7; TRBD2 is a possible D gene (6 bases). CDR1 is SGHVS, CDR2 FQNEAQ, per germline. The CDR3 is 15 residues long. V lost 5 bases and J 0 bases, leaving 14 bases between the germline ends. CDR3 region: CASSPGDGSSYEQYF. CDR3 bases: TGTGCCAGCAGCCCGGGGGACGGAAGCTCCTACGAGCAGTACTTC. Full variable domain (remainder filled in from reference TRBV7-8 and TRBJ2-7): GAGVSQSPRYKVAKRGQDVALRCDPISGHVSLFWYQQALGQGPEFLTYFQNEAQLDKSGLPSDRFFAERPEGSVSTLKIQRTQQEDSAVYLCASSPGDGSSYEQYFGPGTRLTVT.

Here the CDR3 reads CASSPQQGEAFF. CDR3 bases: TGTGCCAGCTCACCCCAACAGGGGGAAGCTTTCTTT. The chain combines TRBV18 with TRBJ1-1; 7 positions match TRBD1. With 3 bases clipped from V and 8 bases from J, the junction kept 3 bases outside the gene matches. The germline V gene has CDR1 KGHSH and CDR2 LQKENI. The CDR3 is 12 residues long.

V is TRBV6-4 and J is TRBJ1-1; 11 bases match TRBD1. Trimming removed 2 bases from V and 4 bases from J; junction bases left unmatched: 0. The CDR3 consists of 14 residues. CDR1 is MRHNA, CDR2 SNTAGT, per germline. CDR3 bases: TGTGCCAGCAGTGACGGGACAGGGGGCACTGAAGCTTTCTTT. It encodes CASSDGTGGTEAFF.

This clone was seen only a few times. The chain combines TRBV19 with TRBJ1-1; 9 bases fit TRBD1. The germline V gene encodes CDR1 LNHDA and CDR2 SQIVND (reference sequence). Unmatched junction bases numbered 2, after V lost 5 bases and J lost 1 base. The CDR3 loop spans 14 amino acids. The CDR3 here is CASSLGQGNTEAFF. In nucleotides, the CDR3 is TGTGCCAGTAGTTTGGGACAGGGGAACACTGAAGCTTTCTTT.

The rearrangement uses TRBV19 and TRBJ2-2, with 10 bases lining up with TRBD1. Per germline, CDR1 LNHDA and CDR2 SQIVND (reference sequence). The V gene end was trimmed by 3 bases and the J gene end by 5 bases; junction bases not matched to a gene: 6. This CDR3 contains 16 residues. The CDR3 protein is CASSMLTGGRTGELFF. For the CDR3, the DNA is TGTGCCAGTAGTATGTTGACAGGGGGCCGTACCGGGGAGCTGTTTTTT.

The CDR3 loop is CASSRGTSGPGEQYF. The CDR3 DNA is TGTGCCAGCAGCCGTGGGACTAGCGGCCCGGGCGAGCAGTACTTC. The rearrangement links TRBV5-4 to TRBJ2-7; TRBD2 matches at 11 bases. This CDR3 contains 15 residues. Trimming removed 4 bases from V and 6 bases from J; junction bases left unmatched: 9. Germline CDR1 and CDR2: SGHNT and YYREEE (reference sequence).

This clone showed up just a few times. This chain links TRBV27 with TRBJ2-7, with D maybe TRBD2 (6 bases). Per the germline V gene, CDR1 is MNHEY and CDR2 is SMNVEV (reference sequence). V gave up 2 bases and J gave up 3 bases, with 8 bases separating them. The CDR3 covers 13 residues. Here the CDR3 reads CASSLTSHYEQYF. CDR3 DNA: TGTGCCAGCAGTTTAACTAGCCACTACGAGCAGTACTTC.

The chain uses TRBV2 and TRBJ1-2, with D perhaps matching TRBD1 (5 bases). This CDR3 contains 15 residues. From germline, CDR1 is SNHLY and CDR2 FYNNEI. Trimming shortened V by 1 base and J by 3 bases, and 12 bases separated the two germline ends. The CDR3, as DNA: TGTGCCAGCAGTGAAGGGTCAGGGATGGACTATGGCTACACCTTC. It encodes CASSEGSGMDYGYTF.

This rearrangement joins TRBV5-1 to TRBJ2-7; D possibly corresponds to TRBD2 (6 bases). The V and J ends lost 4 bases and 5 bases respectively, with 19 bases between them. This CDR3 spans 15 amino acids. Germline CDR1 reads SGHRS; CDR2 reads YFSETQ. CDR3 sequence: CASSLVGSSIHEQYF. DNA for the CDR3: TGCGCCAGCAGCCTCGTCGGGAGTTCGATCCACGAGCAGTACTTC.

This clone was seen a single time. The V and J genes are TRBV18 and TRBJ1-1, with 7 bases aligning to TRBD1. Germline CDR1 is KGHSH and CDR2 is LQKENI. V trimming: 2 bases; J trimming: 0 bases; junction bases outside the gene matches: 12. CDR3 length: 18 amino acids. The CDR3 reads CASSPARDRTLMNTEAFF. Here the CDR3 DNA reads TGTGCCAGCTCACCAGCCCGGGACAGAACGCTCATGAACACTGAAGCTTTCTTT.

The chain carries TRBV5-1 and TRBJ2-5; 11 bases agree with TRBD2. Per germline, CDR1 SGHRS and CDR2 YFSETQ. The CDR3 is 14 residues long. V was clipped by 6 bases and J by 5 bases; unmatched bases: 6. CDR3 loop: CASTAGTSGETQYF. CDR3 coding DNA: TGCGCCAGCACCGCCGGGACTAGCGGCGAGACCCAGTACTTC.

This clone has only one observation. The V and J genes are TRBV14 and TRBJ1-1; D uncertain. CDR1 is SGHDN, CDR2 FVKESK, per germline. The CDR3 extends over 13 amino acids. V dropped 4 bases and J dropped 3 bases, with 9 bases sitting between them. The CDR3 DNA reads TGTGCCAGCAGCCCCTACAGTTACACTGAAGCTTTCTTT. It is translated as CASSPYSYTEAFF.

This chain joins TRBV4-3 and TRBJ2-3, with TRBD2 identical over 8 bases. The germline V gene has CDR1 LGHNA and CDR2 YSLEER. This CDR3 contains 15 residues. The ends lost 1 base at V and 3 bases at J; junction bases unmatched: 3. CDR3 region: CASSQGTSKTDTQYF. CDR3 nucleotide sequence: TGCGCCAGCAGCCAAGGGACTAGCAAGACAGATACGCAGTATTTT.

CDR3 region: CASSQGGGVNEQFF. CDR3 DNA: TGCGCCAGCAGCCAAGGCGGGGGGGTGAATGAGCAGTTCTTC. The chain carries TRBV4-1 and TRBJ2-1; 9 nucleotides agree with TRBD2. The CDR3 length is 14 residues. The V and J ends lost 1 base and 7 bases, in that order; junction bases with no gene match: 2. CDR1 and CDR2 (germline): MGHRA, YSYEKL.

The V gene is TRBV21-1, the J gene TRBJ1-5. TRBV21-1 is noted as a pseudogene. This CDR3 comprises 13 residues. The CDR3 loop reads CASNGISNQPQHF. The CDR3 region has the DNA TGTGCCAGCAACGGGATCTCAAATCAGCCCCAGCATTTT.

This clone showed up just a few times. V gene TRBV9 combines with J gene TRBJ1-1, with 8 bases identical to TRBD1. Germline V gene data show CDR1 as SGDLS and CDR2 as YYNGEE. The CDR3 contains 15 residues. Losses at the gene ends were 0 bases for V and 3 bases for J; bases not matched to a gene: 4. The CDR3 protein is CASSVDSGQDTEAFF. The CDR3 coding sequence is TGTGCCAGCAGCGTAGATTCGGGACAGGACACTGAAGCTTTCTTT.

The chain carries TRBV4-1 and TRBJ1-4, with 9 bases that match TRBD1. Germline loops: CDR1 MGHRA, CDR2 YSYEKL. This CDR3 is built from 17 residues. Trimming at V came to 4 bases and at J to 8 bases, leaving 14 bases not matched to a gene. The CDR3 spells CASSPRQGDLGGEKLFF. The CDR3 nucleotides are TGCGCCAGCAGCCCAAGACAGGGGGACCTTGGTGGCGAAAAACTGTTTTTT.

This chain connects TRBV15 to TRBJ1-1; D unclear. From germline, CDR1 is LNHNV and CDR2 YYDKDF (reference sequence). V dropped 0 bases and J dropped 5 bases, with 10 bases sitting between them. The CDR3 length is 14 residues. The CDR3 here is CATSRDRGGTEAFF. CDR3 in DNA: TGTGCCACCAGCAGAGATCGAGGAGGAACTGAAGCTTTCTTT. Supplemented by reference TRBV15 and TRBJ1-1, the full variable domain reads DAMVIQNPRYQVTQFGKPVTLSCSQTLNHNVMYWYQQKSSQAPKLLFHYYDKDFNNEADTPDNFQSRRPNTSFCFLDIRSPGLGDTAMYLCATSRDRGGTEAFFGQGTRLTVV.

This rearrangement joins TRBV7-6 to TRBJ2-1, with 9 positions matching TRBD2. CDR3 length: 14 amino acids. Trimming cost V 4 bases and J 5 bases; bases outside gene matches: 3. The germline V gene encodes CDR1 SGHVS and CDR2 FNYEAQ. As DNA, the CDR3 is TGTGCCAGCAGCTCCCCTAGCGGGAACAATGAGCAGTTCTTC. This translates into CASSSPSGNNEQFF.

The chain uses TRBV27 and TRBJ2-1; TRBD1 aligns across 9 bases. The CDR3 consists of 12 residues. Unmatched junction bases numbered 5, after V lost 7 bases and J lost 10 bases. Germline CDR1 MNHEY, CDR2 SMNVEV (reference sequence). CDR3 DNA sequence: TGTGCCAGCACAACAGGGGGCGGGGAGCAGTTCTTC. Translating gives CASTTGGGEQFF.